This TCR beta chain was sequenced during a study of T-cell reconstitution after alpha-beta-depleted transplantation in children. General study points: Several hundred expanded graft clones reportedly were the source of alpha-beta T cells about two months after transplant. Once a year had passed after transplant, T-cell counts and diversity came mostly from newly produced T cells. The study traced high day-60 TCRbeta diversity in some patients to surviving recipient T cells and thymic progenitors.

On this clonotype: Its antigen is undetermined.

Unique molecular identifiers were incorporated when the TCRbeta library was constructed. TCRdb re-analysed the PCR reads in MiXCR, keeping a single row per CDR3 protein. The table has around 670,000 distinct CDR3 sequences, about 12% seen once. This CDR3 has 15 amino acids. With 5 bases removed from V and 8 bases from J, the gap between germline ends came to 19 bases. The sample here was PBMCs, taken before TCRalphabeta/CD19-depleted stem cell transplant. The V gene is TRBV12-3 or TRBV12-4, the J gene TRBJ2-1; D perhaps matches TRBD1 (5 bases). This TCR was sampled from a girl aged 2 to 9 with congenital amegakaryocytic thrombocytopenia, due to receive a stem cell transplant. DNA of the CDR3: TGTGCCAGCAGTCCATCACAGGTTAGCCAGGATGAGCAGTTCTTC. Translation: CASSPSQVSQDEQFF.